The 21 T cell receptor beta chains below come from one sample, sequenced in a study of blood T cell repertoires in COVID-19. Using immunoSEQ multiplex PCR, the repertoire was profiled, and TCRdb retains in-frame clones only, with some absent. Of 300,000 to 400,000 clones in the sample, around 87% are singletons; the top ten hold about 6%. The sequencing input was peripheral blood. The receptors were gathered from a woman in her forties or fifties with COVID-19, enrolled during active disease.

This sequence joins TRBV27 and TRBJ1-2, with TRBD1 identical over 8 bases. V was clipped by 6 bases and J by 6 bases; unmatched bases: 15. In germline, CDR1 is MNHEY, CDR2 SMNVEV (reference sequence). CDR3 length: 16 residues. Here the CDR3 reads CASSSDRETVEDGYTF. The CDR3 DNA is TGTGCCAGCAGCTCGGACAGGGAAACTGTGGAAGATGGCTACACCTTC.

CDR3 sequence: CASSPGGSEYNEQFF. The CDR3 region has the DNA TGTGCCAGCAGCCCCGGGGGTTCGGAGTACAATGAGCAGTTCTTC. V usage is TRBV7-2 and J usage is TRBJ2-1, with D perhaps TRBD2 (6 bases). This CDR3 contains 15 residues. The V gene's germline CDR1 is SGHTA and CDR2 FQGNSA. V was shortened by 5 bases and J by 4 bases, with 15 bases between the two germline ends.

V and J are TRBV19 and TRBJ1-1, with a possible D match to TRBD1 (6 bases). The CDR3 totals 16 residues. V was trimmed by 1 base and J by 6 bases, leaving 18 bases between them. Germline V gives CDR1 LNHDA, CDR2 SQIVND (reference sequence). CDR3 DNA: TGTGCCAGTAGTATAGTAGCGCCGGGCCCAGGGGCTGAAGCTTTCTTT. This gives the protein CASSIVAPGPGAEAFF.

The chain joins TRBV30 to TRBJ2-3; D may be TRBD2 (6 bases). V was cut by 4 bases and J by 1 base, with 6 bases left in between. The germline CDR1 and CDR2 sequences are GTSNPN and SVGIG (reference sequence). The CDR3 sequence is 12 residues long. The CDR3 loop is CAWTSGTDTQYF. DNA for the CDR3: TGTGCCTGGACTAGCGGCACAGATACGCAGTATTTT. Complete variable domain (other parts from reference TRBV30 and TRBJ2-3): SQTIHQWPATLVQPVGSPLSLECTVEGTSNPNLYWYRQAAGRGLQLLFYSVGIGQISSEVPQNLSASRPQDRQFILSSKKLLLSDSGFYLCAWTSGTDTQYFGPGTRLTVL.

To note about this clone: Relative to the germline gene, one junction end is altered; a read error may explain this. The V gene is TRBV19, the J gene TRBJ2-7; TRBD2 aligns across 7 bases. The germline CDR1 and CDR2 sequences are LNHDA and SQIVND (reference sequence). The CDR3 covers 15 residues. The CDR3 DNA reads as TGTGCCAGTAGTATTTCGGCTAGCGGATCCTGCGAGCAGTACTTC. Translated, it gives CASSISASGSCEQYF.

CDR3 coding DNA: TGTGCCAGCAGTTTAATAGGACGGGGATCTGGGGCCAACGTCCTGACTTTC. Its protein product is CASSLIGRGSGANVLTF. The gene calls are TRBV27 and TRBJ2-6; a weak D match, TRBD2 (5 bases). This CDR3 has 17 residues. Germline V lookup: CDR1 MNHEY, CDR2 SMNVEV (reference sequence). V dropped 2 bases and J dropped 1 base, with 12 bases sitting between them.

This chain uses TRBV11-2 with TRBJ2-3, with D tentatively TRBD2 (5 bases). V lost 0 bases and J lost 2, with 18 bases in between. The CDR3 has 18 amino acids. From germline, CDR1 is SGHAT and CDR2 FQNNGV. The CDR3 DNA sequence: TGTGCCAGCAGCTTAGATTTGAGGGAGCCCTCCTACACAGATACGCAGTATTTT. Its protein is CASSLDLREPSYTDTQYF.

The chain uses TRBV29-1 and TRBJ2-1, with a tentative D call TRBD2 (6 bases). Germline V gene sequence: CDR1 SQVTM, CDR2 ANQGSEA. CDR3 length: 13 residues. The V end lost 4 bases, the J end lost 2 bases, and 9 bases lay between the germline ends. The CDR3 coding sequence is TGCAGCGTTGCCGCGGGACCCTACAATGAGCAGTTCTTC. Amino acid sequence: CSVAAGPYNEQFF.

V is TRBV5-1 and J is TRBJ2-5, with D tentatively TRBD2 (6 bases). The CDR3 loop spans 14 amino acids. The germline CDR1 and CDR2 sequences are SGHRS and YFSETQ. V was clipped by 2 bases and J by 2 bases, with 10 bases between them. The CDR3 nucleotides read TGCGCCAGCAGCTTTATCGCGGGGCAAGAGACCCAGTACTTC. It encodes CASSFIAGQETQYF.

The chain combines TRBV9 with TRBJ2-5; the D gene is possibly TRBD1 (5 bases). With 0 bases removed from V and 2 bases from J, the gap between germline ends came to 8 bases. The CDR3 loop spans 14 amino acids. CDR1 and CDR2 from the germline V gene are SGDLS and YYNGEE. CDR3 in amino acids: CASSVETAQETQYF. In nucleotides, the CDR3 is TGTGCCAGCAGCGTAGAGACAGCTCAAGAGACCCAGTACTTC.

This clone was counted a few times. Here the CDR3 DNA reads TGTGCCAGCAGCTCATTAGGAGGGAGGGACACCGGGGAGCTGTTTTTT. This sequence encodes CASSSLGGRDTGELFF. The chain combines TRBV11-3 with TRBJ2-2; 7 bases fit TRBD2. Germline values: CDR1 SGHNT, CDR2 YENEEA. With V trimmed by 4 bases and J by 3 bases, 8 bases remained unmatched. CDR3 size: 16 residues. The whole variable domain, remainder taken from reference TRBV11-3 and TRBJ2-2, is EAGVVQSPRYKIIEKKQPVAFWCNPISGHNTLYWYLQNLGQGPELLIRYENEEAVDDSQLPKDRFSAERLKGVDSTLKIQPAELGDSAVYLCASSSLGGRDTGELFFGEGSRLTVL.

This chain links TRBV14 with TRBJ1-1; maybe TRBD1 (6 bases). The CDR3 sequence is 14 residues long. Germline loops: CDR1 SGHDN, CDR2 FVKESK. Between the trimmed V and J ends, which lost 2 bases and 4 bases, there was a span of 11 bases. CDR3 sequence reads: CASSQRGAGTEAFF. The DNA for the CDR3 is TGTGCCAGCAGCCAACGGGGGGCTGGCACTGAAGCTTTCTTT.

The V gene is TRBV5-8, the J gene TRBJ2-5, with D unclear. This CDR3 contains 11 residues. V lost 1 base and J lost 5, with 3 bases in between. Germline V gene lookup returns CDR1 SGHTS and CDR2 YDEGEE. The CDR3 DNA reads TGTGCCAGCAGCTTGCGGGAGACCCAGTACTTC. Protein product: CASSLRETQYF. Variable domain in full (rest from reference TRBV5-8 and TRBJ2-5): EAGVTQSPTHLIKTRGQQATLRCSPISGHTSVYWYQQALGLGLQFLLWYDEGEERNRGNFPPRFSGRQFPNYSSELNVNALELEDSALYLCASSLRETQYFGPGTRLLVL.

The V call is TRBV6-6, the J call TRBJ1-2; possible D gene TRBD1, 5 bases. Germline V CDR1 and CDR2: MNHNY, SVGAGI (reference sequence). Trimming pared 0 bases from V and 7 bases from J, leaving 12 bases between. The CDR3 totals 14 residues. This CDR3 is CASSYSKGLVGYTF. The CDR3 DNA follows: TGTGCCAGCAGTTACTCTAAGGGGTTGGTTGGCTACACCTTC.

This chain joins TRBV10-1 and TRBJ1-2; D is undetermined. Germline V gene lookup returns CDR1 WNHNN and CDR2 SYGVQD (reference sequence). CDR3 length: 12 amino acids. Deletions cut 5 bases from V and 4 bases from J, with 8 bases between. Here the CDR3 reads CASSFSSYGYTF. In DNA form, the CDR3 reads TGCGCCAGCAGTTTTAGTTCCTATGGCTACACCTTC.

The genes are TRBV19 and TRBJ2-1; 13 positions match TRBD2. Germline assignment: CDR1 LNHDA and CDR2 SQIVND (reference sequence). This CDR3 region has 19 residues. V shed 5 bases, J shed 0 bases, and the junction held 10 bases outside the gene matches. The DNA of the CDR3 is TGTGCCAGTAGTCGTCGGACTAGCGGGAGTGCTAGCTCCTACAATGAGCAGTTCTTC. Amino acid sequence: CASSRRTSGSASSYNEQFF. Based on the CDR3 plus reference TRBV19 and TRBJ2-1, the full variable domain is DGGITQSPKYLFRKEGQNVTLSCEQNLNHDAMYWYRQDPGQGLRLIYYSQIVNDFQKGDIAEGYSVSREKKESFPLTVTSAQKNPTAFYLCASSRRTSGSASSYNEQFFGPGTRLTVL.

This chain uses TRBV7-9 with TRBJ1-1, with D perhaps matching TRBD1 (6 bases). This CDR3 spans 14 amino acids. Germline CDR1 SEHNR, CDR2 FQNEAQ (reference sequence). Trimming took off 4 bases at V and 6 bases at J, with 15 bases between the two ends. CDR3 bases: TGTGCCAGCAGCTATACAGGGACTAGCGCTGAAGCTTTCTTT. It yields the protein CASSYTGTSAEAFF.

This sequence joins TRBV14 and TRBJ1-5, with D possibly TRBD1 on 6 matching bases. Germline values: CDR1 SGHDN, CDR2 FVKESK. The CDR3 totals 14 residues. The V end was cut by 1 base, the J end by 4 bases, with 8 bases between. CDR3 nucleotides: TGTGCCAGCAGCCAAGCTCAGGGGAATCAGCCCCAGCATTTT. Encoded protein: CASSQAQGNQPQHF.

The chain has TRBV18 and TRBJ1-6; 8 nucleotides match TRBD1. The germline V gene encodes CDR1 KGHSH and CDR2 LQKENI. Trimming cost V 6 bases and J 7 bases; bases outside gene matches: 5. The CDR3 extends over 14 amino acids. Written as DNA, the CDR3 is TGTGCCAGCTCGCGAGGACAGGGAAATTCACCCCTCCACTTT. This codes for CASSRGQGNSPLHF. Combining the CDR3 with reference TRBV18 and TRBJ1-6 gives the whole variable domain NAGVMQNPRHLVRRRGQEARLRCSPMKGHSHVYWYRQLPEEGLKFMVYLQKENIIDESGMPKERFSAEFPKEGPSILRIQQVVRGDSAAYFCASSRGQGNSPLHFGNGTRLTVT.

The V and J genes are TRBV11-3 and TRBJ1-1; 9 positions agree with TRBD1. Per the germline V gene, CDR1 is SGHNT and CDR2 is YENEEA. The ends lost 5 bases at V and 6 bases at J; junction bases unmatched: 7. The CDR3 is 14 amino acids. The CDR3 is CASSPGDRDSEAFF. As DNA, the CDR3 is TGTGCCAGCAGCCCTGGGGACAGGGATTCTGAAGCTTTCTTT.

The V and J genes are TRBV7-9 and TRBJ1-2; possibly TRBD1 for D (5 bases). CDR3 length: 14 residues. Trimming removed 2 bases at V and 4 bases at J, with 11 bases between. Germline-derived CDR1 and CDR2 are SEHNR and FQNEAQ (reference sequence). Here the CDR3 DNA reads TGTGCCAGCAGCTTATTGGCAGGGCCCTATGGCTACACCTTC. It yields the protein CASSLLAGPYGYTF.